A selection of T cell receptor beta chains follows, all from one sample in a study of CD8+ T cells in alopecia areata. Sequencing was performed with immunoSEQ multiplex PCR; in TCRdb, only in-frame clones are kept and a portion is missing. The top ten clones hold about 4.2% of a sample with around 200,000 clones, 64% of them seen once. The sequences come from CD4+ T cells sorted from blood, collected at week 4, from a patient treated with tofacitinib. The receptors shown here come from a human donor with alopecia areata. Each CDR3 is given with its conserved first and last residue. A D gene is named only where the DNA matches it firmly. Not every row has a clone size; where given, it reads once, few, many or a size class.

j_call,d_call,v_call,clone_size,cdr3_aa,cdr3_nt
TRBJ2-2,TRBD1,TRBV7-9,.,CASSTGTANTGELFF,TGTGCCAGCAGCACCGGGACAGCGAACACCGGGGAGCTGTTTTTT
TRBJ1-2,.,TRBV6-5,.,CASSLRESNYGYTF,TGTGCCAGCAGTTTACGCGAAAGTAACTATGGCTACACCTTC
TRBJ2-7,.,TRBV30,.,CAWSRGFTYEQYF,TGTGCCTGGAGTCGGGGATTCACCTACGAGCAGTACTTC
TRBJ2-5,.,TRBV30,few,CAWEEAGQETQYF,TGTGCCTGGGAAGAGGCGGGGCAAGAGACCCAGTACTTC
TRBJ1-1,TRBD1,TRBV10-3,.,CAIKKTGENTEAFF,TGTGCCATCAAGAAAACAGGGGAGAACACTGAAGCTTTCTTT
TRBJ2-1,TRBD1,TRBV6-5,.,CASTVNTGGREQFF,TGTGCCAGCACCGTAAATACAGGGGGCAGGGAGCAGTTCTTC
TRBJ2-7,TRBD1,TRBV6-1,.,CASSPQGAGSYEQYF,TGTGCCAGCAGTCCACAGGGGGCTGGCTCCTACGAGCAGTACTTC
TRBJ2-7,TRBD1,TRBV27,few,CASSTQRQGYEQYF,TGTGCCAGCAGTACCCAGCGACAGGGGTACGAGCAGTACTTC
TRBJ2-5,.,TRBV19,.,CASSISGGAETQYF,TGTGCCAGTAGTATCTCCGGGGGCGCGGAGACCCAGTACTTC
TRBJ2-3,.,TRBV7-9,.,CASSPRQDTKRDTQYF,TGTGCCAGCAGCCCCCGACAGGATACGAAGCGAGATACGCAGTATTTT
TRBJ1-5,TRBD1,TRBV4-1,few,CASSRLGQPISNQPQHF,TGCGCCAGCAGCCGCCTGGGACAGCCCATTAGCAATCAGCCCCAGCATTTT
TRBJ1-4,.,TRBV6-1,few,CATRRGDEKLFF,TGTGCCACCCGGAGGGGGGATGAAAAACTGTTTTTT
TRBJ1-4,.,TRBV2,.,CASSWTAGEKLFF,TGTGCCAGCAGCTGGACAGCAGGTGAAAAACTGTTTTTT
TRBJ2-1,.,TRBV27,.,CASSLLPSGDTYNEQFF,TGTGCCAGCAGTTTACTGCCCAGCGGGGACACCTACAATGAGCAGTTCTTC
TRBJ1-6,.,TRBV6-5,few,CASSRRGISPLHF,TGTGCCAGCAGTCGTAGGGGTATTTCACCCCTCCACTTT
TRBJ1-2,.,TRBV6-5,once,CASSYIGGSNYGYTF,TGTGCCAGCAGTTACATCGGGGGATCTAACTATGGCTACACCTTC
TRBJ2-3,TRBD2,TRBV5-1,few,CASSPGLAGALGDTQYF,TGCGCCAGCAGCCCTGGACTAGCGGGGGCCCTCGGAGATACGCAGTATTTT
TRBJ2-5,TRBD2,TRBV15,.,CATSTRTSGPQETQYF,TGTGCCACCAGCACAAGGACTAGCGGCCCTCAAGAGACCCAGTACTTC
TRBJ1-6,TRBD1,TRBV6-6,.,CASRKTGEFSPLHF,TGTGCCAGCAGAAAGACAGGGGAGTTTTCACCCCTCCACTTT
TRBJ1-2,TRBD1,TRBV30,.,CAWTPGQASNGYTF,TGTGCCTGGACCCCGGGACAGGCCTCAAATGGCTACACCTTC
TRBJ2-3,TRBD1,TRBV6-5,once,CASSSIRDRGRSTQYF,TGTGCCAGCAGTTCCATCCGGGACAGGGGGCGCAGTACGCAGTATTTT
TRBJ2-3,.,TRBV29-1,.,CSSQGAGGRTDTQYF,TGCAGCTCTCAGGGGGCGGGGGGCCGCACAGATACGCAGTATTTT
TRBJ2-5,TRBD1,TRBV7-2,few,CASSYGGQGSMSQYF,TGTGCCAGCAGCTATGGGGGACAGGGGTCTATGTCCCAGTACTTC
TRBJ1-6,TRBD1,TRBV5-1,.,CACGQGHNSPLHF,TGCGCCTGCGGACAGGGACATAATTCACCCCTCCACTTT
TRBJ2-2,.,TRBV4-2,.,CASSPLFANTGELFF,TGTGCCAGCAGCCCCCTCTTCGCGAACACCGGGGAGCTGTTTTTT
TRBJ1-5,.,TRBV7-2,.,CASSLALKPQHF,TGTGCCAGCAGCTTAGCGCTTAAGCCCCAGCATTTT
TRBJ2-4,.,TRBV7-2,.,CASSLAKNIQYF,TGTGCCAGCAGCCTAGCCAAAAACATTCAGTACTTC
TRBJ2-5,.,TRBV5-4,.,CASSLVPGETQYF,TGTGCCAGCAGCTTGGTGCCCGGGGAGACCCAGTACTTC
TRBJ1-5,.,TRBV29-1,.,CSVGQGNQPQHF,TGCAGCGTTGGGCAGGGAAATCAGCCCCAGCATTTT